This T cell receptor (beta chain) emerged from a study of monozygotic twins with inflammatory bowel disease. CDR3 length equals 16 residues. CDR1 and CDR2 (germline): SGHTA, FQGNSA. General study findings and limits: For IBD patients, clonotypes shared with others were fewer than for healthy twins, especially with disease activity. A single strong IBD-associated signal or clonotype was not supported by the findings.

On this clonotype itself: Its antigen remains unidentified.

TCRdb derives one entry per CDR3 protein from the 5' RACE reads, leaving out DNA. The data include some 330,000 distinct CDR3 sequences; the top ten clones carry approximately 5.4%. This clonotype originated in a human donor with ulcerative colitis or Crohn's disease, or a healthy co-twin of an affected twin (not recorded which). The material sequenced was blood. The rearrangement joins TRBV7-2 to TRBJ2-7; the TRBD2 assignment by TCRdb is unverifiable without DNA. The CDR3 sequence: CASSPGLAGSSYEQYF.